The present TCR beta chain was sequenced within a study of OX40 agonist ivuxolimab in advanced cancers. Turning to the study itself: Anti-PD-1, anti-PD-L1 or anti-CTLA-4 therapy given earlier was allowed, and 40% had some.

Overall study results and limits: Patients who responded partially at 0.1-3.0 mg/kg showed clonal expansion ranking among the lowest.

Blood samples were obtained at baseline, cycle 4 day 1, and cycle 7 day 1. Using immunoSEQ multiplex PCR, the repertoire was profiled, and TCRdb retains in-frame clones only, with some absent. This repertoire shows some 37,000 clones, more than 75% found once; its top ten account for roughly 13%. Trimming cost V 6 bases and J 3 bases; bases outside gene matches: 3. The CDR3 extends over 13 amino acids. CDR1 is MNHNY, CDR2 SVGAGI, per germline (reference sequence). Notes on this clone: Its antigen is not identified.

The TCR sequence derives from an adult with an advanced solid tumor such as melanoma, head and neck, liver or kidney cancer. Material: CD4+ or CD8+ T cells sorted from blood, obtained in a trial of the OX40 agonist ivuxolimab. The rearrangement uses TRBV6-6 and TRBJ1-2; 8 bases fit TRBD1. The CDR3 loop is CASSHRGDYGYTF. Here the CDR3 DNA reads TGTGCCAGCAGCCACAGGGGGGACTATGGCTACACCTTC.